This TCR beta chain was identified in a study of post-analysis software for immune sequencing data. Study results and caveats: Normalized Chao1 diversity was significantly lower in multiple sclerosis patients than in controls. Five TRBV segments, including TRBV5-6, TRBV5-1 and TRBV20-1, were more frequent in patients than controls.

Unique-molecular-identifier-tagged TCR beta cDNA libraries were used. One entry per CDR3 protein results from TCRdb running MiXCR on the PCR reads. This sample has about 810,000 distinct CDR3 sequences, with about 57% found just once. The CDR3 loop spans 15 amino acids. CDR1 and CDR2 from the germline V gene are MNHEY and SVGAGI. The J segment lost 3 bases and the V segment lost 0 bases, leaving 2 bases of the junction unmatched. Notes on this clonotype: Antigen: not known.

The source of this sequence is a girl aged 10-17 years with multiple sclerosis. This chain links TRBV6-5 with TRBJ2-3, with 8 nucleotides matching TRBD2. The sample was blood. CDR3 DNA sequence: TGTGCCAGCAGTTACTCGCCTAGCGGGACAGATACGCAGTATTTT. Translated: CASSYSPSGTDTQYF.